The rows below give T cell receptor beta chains drawn from one sample of a study of early T cells in non-severe SARS-CoV-2 infection. TCRdb passed the 5' RACE reads through MiXCR, listing each CDR3 protein once. The sample consists of approximately 46,000 distinct CDR3 sequences, 20% to 25% of them appearing once. The specimen was whole blood, collected at baseline. The receptors were sampled from an adult who was a healthcare worker with PCR-confirmed SARS-CoV-2 infection or an uninfected control (not recorded which). The CDR3 runs from the conserved cysteine through the conserved F or W. D genes are given only for firm matches. Size values are once, few and many counts, or a class for expanded clones, and some rows have none.

clone_size j_call v_call d_call cdr3_aa cdr3_nt
once TRBJ2-7 TRBV10-3 TRBD2 CAISDVSGGREQYF TGTGCCATCAGTGACGTTAGCGGGGGTAGGGAGCAGTACTTC
- TRBJ1-5 TRBV3-2 - CASSQEGRQPQHF TGTGCCAGCAGCCAAGAAGGGCGACAGCCCCAGCATTTT
few TRBJ2-7 TRBV27 TRBD2 CASRAGGYNEQYF TGTGCCAGCAGGGCCGGGGGGTATAACGAGCAGTACTTC
few TRBJ2-3 TRBV30 - CAWSVGHNTDTQYF TGTGCCTGGAGTGTAGGGCATAACACAGATACGCAGTATTTT
few TRBJ2-1 TRBV10-3 TRBD2 CAISVLAGGPNEQFF TGTGCCATCAGTGTGCTAGCGGGGGGGCCCAATGAGCAGTTCTTC
once TRBJ2-3 TRBV10-3 - CAISGDPRATDTQYF TGTGCCATCAGCGGAGATCCTAGGGCCACAGATACGCAGTATTTT
few TRBJ2-3 TRBV7-9 TRBD1 CASSPGTGIPDTQYF TGTGCCAGCAGCCCCGGGACAGGGATCCCAGATACGCAGTATTTT
- TRBJ2-7 TRBV10-2 - CTSSEGYEQYF TGCACCAGCAGCGAGGGCTACGAGCAGTACTTC
many TRBJ2-5 TRBV4-3 TRBD2 CASSLRLAEETQYF TGCGCCAGCAGCTTAAGACTAGCGGAAGAGACCCAGTACTTC
many TRBJ1-2 TRBV5-1 - CASSDSSLGERNYGYTF TGCGCCAGCAGCGATTCATCACTAGGGGAGAGAAACTATGGCTACACCTTC
- TRBJ2-3 TRBV7-2 - CASSTRGTDTQYF TGTGCCAGCAGCACCCGGGGCACAGATACGCAGTATTTT
- TRBJ2-2 TRBV6-6 - CASSSRDTGGTGELFF TGTGCCAGCAGTTCTCGCGACACCGGCGGTACCGGGGAGCTGTTTTTT
few TRBJ1-1 TRBV7-9 - CASSSLTSRGTEAFF TGTGCCAGCAGCTCCCTTACTTCCCGGGGCACTGAAGCTTTCTTT
- TRBJ2-1 TRBV2 TRBD2 CASKSGGDNEQFF TGTGCCAGCAAAAGCGGGGGGGACAATGAGCAGTTCTTC
- TRBJ2-1 TRBV5-1 TRBD2 CASVQVSGRGSSYNEQFF TGCGCCAGCGTCCAGGTGTCCGGGCGGGGGAGCTCCTACAATGAGCAGTTCTTC
many TRBJ2-1 TRBV6-2/TRBV6-3 - CASSYGVGTGEDEQFF TGTGCCAGCAGTTACGGGGTCGGGACTGGGGAGGATGAGCAGTTCTTC
many TRBJ1-1 TRBV18 - CASSGQMNTEAFF TGTGCCAGCTCCGGACAAATGAACACTGAAGCTTTCTTT
- TRBJ2-3 TRBV7-2 TRBD1 CASSGGGQGGDTQYF TGTGCCAGCAGCGGGGGGGGACAGGGTGGAGATACGCAGTATTTT
- TRBJ2-1 TRBV11-2 TRBD1 CASSSPDRDLLF TGTGCCAGCAGCTCCCCAGACAGGGATTTACTCTTC
- TRBJ1-1 TRBV2 TRBD1 CASKFIRDRGEDTEAFF TGTGCCAGCAAATTTATTAGGGACAGGGGGGAGGACACTGAAGCTTTCTTT
few TRBJ1-6 TRBV27 - CASSFVGLGSPLHF TGTGCCAGCAGTTTTGTCGGCCTCGGTTCACCCCTCCACTTT
- TRBJ2-7 TRBV7-6 TRBD2 CASSLASGGEQYF TGTGCCAGCAGCTTAGCTTCGGGGGGCGAGCAGTACTTC
- TRBJ1-1 TRBV15 - CATSRDLDTEAFF TGTGCCACCAGCAGAGATCTCGACACTGAAGCTTTCTTT
- TRBJ1-4 TRBV18 TRBD1 CASSPWTGDVGEKLFF TGTGCCAGCTCACCATGGACAGGGGACGTCGGTGAAAAACTGTTTTTT
few TRBJ2-2 TRBV3-1 - CASSQGQGSGELFF TGTGCCAGCAGCCAAGGCCAGGGCAGCGGGGAGCTGTTTTTT
few TRBJ1-1 TRBV7-6 TRBD1 CASSTLDRGLNTEAFF TGTGCCAGCAGCACACTGGACAGGGGATTGAACACTGAAGCTTTCTTT
many TRBJ2-2 TRBV4-3 TRBD1 CASSQDRTGYTGELFF TGCGCCAGCAGCCAAGATCGGACAGGGTACACCGGGGAGCTGTTTTTT
few TRBJ2-3 TRBV6-6 TRBD2 CASSYGQMAGDPTDTQYF TGTGCCAGCAGTTACGGCCAAATGGCGGGGGACCCCACAGATACGCAGTATTTT
few TRBJ2-1 TRBV5-1 - CASSWAPAGGVYNEQFF TGCGCCAGCAGCTGGGCTCCCGCGGGTGGGGTTTACAATGAGCAGTTCTTC
medium-sized TRBJ2-3 TRBV6-5 TRBD1 CASRPRGRLDTQYF TGTGCCAGCAGGCCCAGGGGGCGCTTAGATACGCAGTATTTT
- TRBJ1-4 TRBV7-2 - CASSPFATNEKLFF TGTGCCAGCAGCCCCTTTGCAACTAATGAAAAACTGTTTTTT
few TRBJ2-1 TRBV10-3 - CAIGTLNEQFF TGTGCCATCGGCACCCTCAATGAGCAGTTCTTC
few TRBJ2-7 TRBV24-1 - CATSETGREQYF TGTGCCACCAGTGAAACAGGGCGAGAGCAGTACTTC
few TRBJ1-1 TRBV5-4 TRBD1 CASSFGQGNTEAFF TGTGCCAGCAGCTTCGGACAGGGGAACACTGAAGCTTTCTTT
once TRBJ2-7 TRBV6-5 TRBD1 CASSYYRQGSVEQYF TGTGCCAGCAGTTACTACAGACAGGGAAGTGTCGAGCAGTACTTC
few TRBJ1-5 TRBV3-1 TRBD1 CASSPSRGSNQPQHF TGTGCCAGCAGCCCTAGCAGGGGGAGCAATCAGCCCCAGCATTTT
- TRBJ1-1 TRBV12-3/TRBV12-4 - CASSLRWDKGEAFF TGTGCCAGCAGTTTAAGGTGGGACAAGGGTGAAGCTTTCTTT
- TRBJ2-7 TRBV7-2 TRBD1 CASSWDRVDEQYF TGTGCCAGCAGCTGGGACAGGGTTGACGAGCAGTACTTC
few TRBJ2-7 TRBV30 TRBD1 CAWSVPRTGGYEQYF TGTGCCTGGAGTGTACCCCGGACAGGGGGGTACGAGCAGTACTTC
few TRBJ1-3 TRBV2 - CASRGGQFSGNTIYF TGTGCCAGCAGGGGTGGGCAGTTCTCTGGAAACACCATATATTTT
few TRBJ2-2 TRBV7-9 - CASRWGPGDTGELFF TGTGCCAGCAGGTGGGGGCCGGGCGACACCGGGGAGCTGTTTTTT
- TRBJ1-6 TRBV18 - CASSPPDSPLHF TGTGCCAGCTCACCACCTGATTCACCCCTCCACTTT
- TRBJ2-2 TRBV29-1 - CSVDGTETGELFF TGCAGCGTTGATGGGACGGAAACCGGGGAGCTGTTTTTT
few TRBJ1-2 TRBV10-3 - CAIRTGRNNYGYTF TGTGCCATCAGGACGGGCAGAAATAACTATGGCTACACCTTC
- TRBJ1-2 TRBV12-3/TRBV12-4 - CASSLDSRGGGYTF TGTGCCAGCAGTTTGGACAGCCGGGGAGGTGGCTACACCTTC
- TRBJ1-2 TRBV7-9 - CASSLEVNYGYTF TGTGCCAGCAGCCTGGAGGTGAACTATGGCTACACCTTC
few TRBJ1-6 TRBV6-1 - CASRDRPIGSYNSPLHF TGTGCCAGCAGGGACCGACCGATCGGGTCCTATAATTCACCCCTCCACTTT
few TRBJ1-1 TRBV7-8 - CASSLLRNTEAFF TGTGCCAGCAGCTTGCTCAGGAACACTGAAGCTTTCTTT
many TRBJ2-1 TRBV6-1 TRBD1 CASSEPGQGYNEQFF TGTGCCAGCAGTGAACCGGGACAGGGCTACAATGAGCAGTTCTTC
- TRBJ2-5 TRBV5-4 TRBD2 CASSPGGQETQYF TGTGCCAGCAGCCCGGGGGGGCAAGAGACCCAGTACTTC
- TRBJ2-7 TRBV24-1 TRBD2 CATSEPGTSGPADFYEQYF TGTGCCACCAGTGAGCCCGGGACTAGCGGGCCGGCTGATTTCTACGAGCAGTACTTC
- TRBJ1-2 TRBV4-3 - CASSQARADFYGYTF TGCGCCAGCAGCCAAGCCCGCGCAGACTTCTATGGCTACACCTTC